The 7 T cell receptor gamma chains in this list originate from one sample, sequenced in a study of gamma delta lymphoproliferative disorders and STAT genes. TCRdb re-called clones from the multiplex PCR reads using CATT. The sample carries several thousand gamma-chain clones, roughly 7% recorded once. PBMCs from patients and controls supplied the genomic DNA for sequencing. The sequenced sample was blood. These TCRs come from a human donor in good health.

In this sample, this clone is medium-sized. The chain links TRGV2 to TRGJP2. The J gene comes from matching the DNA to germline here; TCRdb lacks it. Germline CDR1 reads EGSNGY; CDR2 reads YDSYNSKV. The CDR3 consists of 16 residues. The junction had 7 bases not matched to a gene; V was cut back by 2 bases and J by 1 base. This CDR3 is CATWDAVISSDWIKTF. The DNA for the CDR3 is TGTGCCACCTGGGACGCGGTCATTAGTAGTGATTGGATCAAGACGTTT.

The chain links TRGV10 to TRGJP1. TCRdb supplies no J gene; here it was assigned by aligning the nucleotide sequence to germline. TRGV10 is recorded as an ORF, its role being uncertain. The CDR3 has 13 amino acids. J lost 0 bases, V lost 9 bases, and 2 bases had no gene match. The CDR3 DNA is TGTGCTGCGTGTAATACCACTGGTTGGTTCAAGATATTT. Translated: CAACNTTGWFKIF.

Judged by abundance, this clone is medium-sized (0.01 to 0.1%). The CDR3 DNA reads TGTGCCACCTGGGACAGGCCGGGGACTGGTTGGTTCAAGATATTT. Translated: CATWDRPGTGWFKIF. The chain recombines TRGV3 with TRGJP1. TCRdb supplies no J gene; here it was assigned by aligning the nucleotide sequence to germline. Trimming at V came to 0 bases and at J to 5 bases, leaving 6 bases not matched to a gene. There are 15 residues in the CDR3. In germline, CDR1 is VTNTFY, CDR2 YDVSTARD (reference sequence).

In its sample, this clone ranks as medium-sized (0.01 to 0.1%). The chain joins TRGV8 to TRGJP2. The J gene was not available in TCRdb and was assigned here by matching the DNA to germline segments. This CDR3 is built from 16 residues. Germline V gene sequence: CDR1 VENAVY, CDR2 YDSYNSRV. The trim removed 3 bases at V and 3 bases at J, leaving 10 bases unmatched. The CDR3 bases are TGTGCCACCTGGGATCCGACCTTAGGTAGTGATTGGATCAAGACGTTT. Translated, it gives CATWDPTLGSDWIKTF.

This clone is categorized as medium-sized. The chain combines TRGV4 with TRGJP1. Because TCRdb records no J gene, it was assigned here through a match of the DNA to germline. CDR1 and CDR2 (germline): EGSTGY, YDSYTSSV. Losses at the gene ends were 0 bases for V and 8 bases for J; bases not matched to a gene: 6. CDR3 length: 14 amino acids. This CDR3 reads CATWDGPRGWFKIF. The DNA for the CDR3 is TGTGCCACCTGGGATGGGCCTAGAGGTTGGTTCAAGATATTT.

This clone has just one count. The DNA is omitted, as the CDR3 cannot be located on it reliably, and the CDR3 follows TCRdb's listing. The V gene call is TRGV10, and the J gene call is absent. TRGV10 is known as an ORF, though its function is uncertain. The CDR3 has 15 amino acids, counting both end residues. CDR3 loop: CTTVLRVAQGWFQIF.

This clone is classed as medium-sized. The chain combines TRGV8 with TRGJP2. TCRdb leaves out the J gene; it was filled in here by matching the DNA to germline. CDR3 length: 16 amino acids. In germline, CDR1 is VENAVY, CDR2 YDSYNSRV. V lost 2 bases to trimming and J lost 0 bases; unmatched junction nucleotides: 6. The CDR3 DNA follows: TGTGCCACCTGGGATAAACCCGATAGTAGTGATTGGATCAAGACGTTT. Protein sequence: CATWDKPDSSDWIKTF.